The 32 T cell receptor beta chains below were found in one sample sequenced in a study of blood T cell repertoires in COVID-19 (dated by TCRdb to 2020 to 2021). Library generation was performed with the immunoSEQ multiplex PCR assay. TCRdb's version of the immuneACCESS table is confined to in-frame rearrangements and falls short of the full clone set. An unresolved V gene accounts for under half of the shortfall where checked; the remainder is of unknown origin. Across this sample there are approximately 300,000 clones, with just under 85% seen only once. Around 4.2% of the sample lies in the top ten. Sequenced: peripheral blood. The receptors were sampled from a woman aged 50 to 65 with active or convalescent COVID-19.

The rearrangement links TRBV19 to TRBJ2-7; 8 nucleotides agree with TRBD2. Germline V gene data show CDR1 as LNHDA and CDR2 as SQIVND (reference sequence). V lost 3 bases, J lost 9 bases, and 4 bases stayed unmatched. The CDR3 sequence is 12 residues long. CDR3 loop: CASSIGSGGQYF. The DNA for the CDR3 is TGTGCCAGTAGTATTGGCAGCGGGGGGCAGTACTTC.

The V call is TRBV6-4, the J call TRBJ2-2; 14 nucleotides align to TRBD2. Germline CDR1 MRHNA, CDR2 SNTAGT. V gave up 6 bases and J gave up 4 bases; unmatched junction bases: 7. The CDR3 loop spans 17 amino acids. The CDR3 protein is CASSRLAGGDGTGELFF. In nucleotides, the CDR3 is TGTGCCAGCAGCAGACTAGCGGGAGGGGATGGCACCGGGGAGCTGTTTTTT.

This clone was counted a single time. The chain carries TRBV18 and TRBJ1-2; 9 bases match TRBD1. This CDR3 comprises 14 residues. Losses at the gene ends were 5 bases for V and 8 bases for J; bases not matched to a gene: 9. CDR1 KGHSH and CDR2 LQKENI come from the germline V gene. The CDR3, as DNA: TGTGCCAGCTCAGTCGGACAGGGGATAGAGGGCTACACCTTC. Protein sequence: CASSVGQGIEGYTF.

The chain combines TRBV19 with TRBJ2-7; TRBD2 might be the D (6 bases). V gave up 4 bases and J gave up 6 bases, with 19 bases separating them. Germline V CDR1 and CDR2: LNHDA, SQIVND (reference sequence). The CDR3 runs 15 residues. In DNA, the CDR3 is TGTGCCAGTAGTACCCTACCGGGGGTCGGGGGCGAGCAGTACTTC. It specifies CASSTLPGVGGEQYF. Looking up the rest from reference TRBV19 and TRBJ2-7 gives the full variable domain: DGGITQSPKYLFRKEGQNVTLSCEQNLNHDAMYWYRQDPGQGLRLIYYSQIVNDFQKGDIAEGYSVSREKKESFPLTVTSAQKNPTAFYLCASSTLPGVGGEQYFGPGTRLTVT.

The CDR3 loop reads CASSEATDLYEQYF. CDR3 DNA: TGTGCCAGCAGTGAAGCGACAGATCTCTACGAGCAGTACTTC. The genes are TRBV6-1 and TRBJ2-7, with D possibly matching TRBD1 (5 bases). Trimming pared 0 bases from V and 3 bases from J, leaving 9 bases between. The CDR3 sequence is 14 residues long. Germline values: CDR1 MNHNS, CDR2 SASEGT.

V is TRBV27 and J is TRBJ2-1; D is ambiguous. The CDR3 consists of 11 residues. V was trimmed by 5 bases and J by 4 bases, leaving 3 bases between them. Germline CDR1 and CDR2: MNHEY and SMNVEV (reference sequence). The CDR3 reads CASSEYNEQFF. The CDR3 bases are TGTGCCAGCAGTGAGTACAATGAGCAGTTCTTC.

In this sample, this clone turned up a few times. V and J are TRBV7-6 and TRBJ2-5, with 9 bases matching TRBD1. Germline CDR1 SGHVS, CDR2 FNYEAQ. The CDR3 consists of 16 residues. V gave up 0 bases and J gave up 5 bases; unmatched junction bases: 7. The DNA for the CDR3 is TGTGCCAGCAGCTTAGCCCAGATAGACAGGGGGGAGACCCAGTACTTC. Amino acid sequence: CASSLAQIDRGETQYF.

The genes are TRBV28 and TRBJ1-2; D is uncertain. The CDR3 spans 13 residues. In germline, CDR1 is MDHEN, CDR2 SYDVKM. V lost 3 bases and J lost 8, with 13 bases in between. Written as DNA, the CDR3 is TGTGCCAGCAGTTTCCGCCGGACTGACGGCTACACCTTC. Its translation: CASSFRRTDGYTF.

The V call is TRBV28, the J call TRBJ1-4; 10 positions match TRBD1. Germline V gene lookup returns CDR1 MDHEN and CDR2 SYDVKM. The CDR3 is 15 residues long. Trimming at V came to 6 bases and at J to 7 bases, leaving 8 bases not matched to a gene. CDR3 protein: CASRADRGRSEKLFF. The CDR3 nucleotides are TGTGCCAGCAGAGCCGACAGGGGGCGTAGTGAAAAACTGTTTTTT.

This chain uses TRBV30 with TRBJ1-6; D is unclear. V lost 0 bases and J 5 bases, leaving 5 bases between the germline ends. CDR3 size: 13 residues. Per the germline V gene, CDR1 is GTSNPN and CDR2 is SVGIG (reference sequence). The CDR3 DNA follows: TGTGCCTGGAGTGTACTGAATAATTCACCCCTCCACTTT. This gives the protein CAWSVLNNSPLHF.

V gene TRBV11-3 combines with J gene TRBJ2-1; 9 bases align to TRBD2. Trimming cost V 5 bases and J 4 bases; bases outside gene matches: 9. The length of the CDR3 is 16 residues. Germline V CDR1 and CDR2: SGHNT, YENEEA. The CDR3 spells CASSPDGLAGYNEQFF. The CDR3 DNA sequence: TGTGCCAGCAGCCCCGACGGGCTAGCGGGGTACAATGAGCAGTTCTTC.

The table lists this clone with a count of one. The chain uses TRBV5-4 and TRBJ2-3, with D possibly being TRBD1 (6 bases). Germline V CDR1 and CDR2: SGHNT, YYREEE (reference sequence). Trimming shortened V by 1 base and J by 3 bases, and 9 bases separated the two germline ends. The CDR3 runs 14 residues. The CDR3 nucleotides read TGTGCCAGCAGCTTGCTACAGGGAACAGATACGCAGTATTTT. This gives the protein CASSLLQGTDTQYF.

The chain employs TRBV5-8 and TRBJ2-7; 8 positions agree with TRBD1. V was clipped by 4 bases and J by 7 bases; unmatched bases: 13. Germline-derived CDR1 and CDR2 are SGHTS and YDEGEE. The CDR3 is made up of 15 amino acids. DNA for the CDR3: TGTGCCAGCAGCACCTCCGGGACAGGCCCTCTTGAGCAGTACTTC. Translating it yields CASSTSGTGPLEQYF.

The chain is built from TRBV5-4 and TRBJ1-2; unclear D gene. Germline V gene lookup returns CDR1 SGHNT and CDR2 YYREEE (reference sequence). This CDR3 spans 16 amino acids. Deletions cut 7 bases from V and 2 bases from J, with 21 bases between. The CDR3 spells CASQIKRGSRNYGYTF. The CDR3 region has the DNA TGTGCCAGCCAAATAAAGCGAGGTTCGAGGAACTATGGCTACACCTTC. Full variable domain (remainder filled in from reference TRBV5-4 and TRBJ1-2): ETGVTQSPTHLIKTRGQQVTLRCSSQSGHNTVSWYQQALGQGPQFIFQYYREEENGRGNFPPRFSGLQFPNYSSELNVNALELDDSALYLCASQIKRGSRNYGYTFGSGTRLTVV.

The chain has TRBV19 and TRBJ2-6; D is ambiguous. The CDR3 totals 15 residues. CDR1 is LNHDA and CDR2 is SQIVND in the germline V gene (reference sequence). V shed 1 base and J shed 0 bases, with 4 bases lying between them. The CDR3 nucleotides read TGTGCCAGTAGTATAGTCTCCTCTGGGGCCAACGTCCTGACTTTC. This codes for CASSIVSSGANVLTF.

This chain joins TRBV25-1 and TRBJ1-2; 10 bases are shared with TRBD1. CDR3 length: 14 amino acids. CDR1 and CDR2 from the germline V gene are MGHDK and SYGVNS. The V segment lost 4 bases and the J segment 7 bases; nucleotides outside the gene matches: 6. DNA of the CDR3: TGTGCCAGCAGTGCCGGACAGGGGGGCAGTGGCTACACCTTC. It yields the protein CASSAGQGGSGYTF.

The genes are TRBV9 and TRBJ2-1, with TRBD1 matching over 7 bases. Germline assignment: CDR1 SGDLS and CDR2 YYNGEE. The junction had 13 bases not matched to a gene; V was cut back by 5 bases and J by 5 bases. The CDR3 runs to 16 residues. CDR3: CASSVSRDRRDNEQFF. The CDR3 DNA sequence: TGTGCCAGCAGTGTAAGCCGGGACAGACGTGACAATGAGCAGTTCTTC.

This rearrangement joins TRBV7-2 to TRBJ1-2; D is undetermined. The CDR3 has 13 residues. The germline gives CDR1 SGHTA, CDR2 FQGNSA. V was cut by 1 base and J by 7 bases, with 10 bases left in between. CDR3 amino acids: CASSLGADFGYTF. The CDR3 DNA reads TGTGCCAGCAGCTTAGGAGCGGACTTTGGCTACACCTTC.

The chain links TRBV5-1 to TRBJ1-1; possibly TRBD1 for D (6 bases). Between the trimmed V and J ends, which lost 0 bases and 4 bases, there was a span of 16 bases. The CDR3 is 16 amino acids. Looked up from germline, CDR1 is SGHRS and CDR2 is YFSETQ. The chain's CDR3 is CASSLEPQGGTTEAFF. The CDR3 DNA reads TGCGCCAGCAGCTTGGAGCCACAGGGAGGGACCACTGAAGCTTTCTTT.

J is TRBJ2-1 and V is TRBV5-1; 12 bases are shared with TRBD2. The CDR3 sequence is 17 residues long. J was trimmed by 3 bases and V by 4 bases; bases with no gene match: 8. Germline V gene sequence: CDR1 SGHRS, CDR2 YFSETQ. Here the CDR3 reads CASSPGTSGLDYNEQFF. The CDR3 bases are TGCGCCAGCAGCCCCGGGACTAGCGGGTTAGACTACAATGAGCAGTTCTTC.

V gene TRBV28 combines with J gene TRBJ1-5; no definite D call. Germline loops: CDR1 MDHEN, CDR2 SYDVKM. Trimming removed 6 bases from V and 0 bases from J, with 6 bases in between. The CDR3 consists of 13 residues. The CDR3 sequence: CASSVYSNQPQHF. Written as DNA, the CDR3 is TGTGCCAGCAGCGTGTATAGCAATCAGCCCCAGCATTTT.

CDR3 sequence: CASRLQGTYEQYF. DNA for the CDR3: TGTGCCAGCAGACTACAGGGCACCTACGAGCAGTACTTC. The genes are TRBV6-5 and TRBJ2-7; D is possibly TRBD1 (6 bases). Trimming cost V 6 bases and J 2 bases, with 11 bases left between them. The CDR3 extends over 13 amino acids. From germline, CDR1 is MNHEY and CDR2 SVGAGI.

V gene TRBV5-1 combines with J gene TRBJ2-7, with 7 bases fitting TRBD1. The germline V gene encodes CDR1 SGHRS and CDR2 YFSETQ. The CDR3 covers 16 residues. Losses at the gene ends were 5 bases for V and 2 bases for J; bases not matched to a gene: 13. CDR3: CASSQTGTDAAYEQYF. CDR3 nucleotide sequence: TGCGCCAGCAGTCAAACAGGGACAGATGCCGCCTACGAGCAGTACTTC.

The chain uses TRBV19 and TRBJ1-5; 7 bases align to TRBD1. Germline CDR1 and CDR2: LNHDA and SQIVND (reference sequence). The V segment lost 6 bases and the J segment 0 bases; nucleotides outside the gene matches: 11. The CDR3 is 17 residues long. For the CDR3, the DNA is TGTGCCAGTAGCCCTGGAACAGGGGATTATAGCAATCAGCCCCAGCATTTT. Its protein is CASSPGTGDYSNQPQHF.

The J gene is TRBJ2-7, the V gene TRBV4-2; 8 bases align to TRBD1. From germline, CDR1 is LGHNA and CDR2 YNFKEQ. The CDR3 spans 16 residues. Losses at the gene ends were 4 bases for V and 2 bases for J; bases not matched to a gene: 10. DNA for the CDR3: TGTGCCAGCAGCCGGGAGCTAACAGGGGGTACCTACGAGCAGTACTTC. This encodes CASSRELTGGTYEQYF.

The DNA for the CDR3 is TGTGCCAGCAGGTCGTTCTATGGCTACACCTTC. Protein sequence: CASRSFYGYTF. The rearrangement links TRBV28 to TRBJ1-2; no firm D call. From germline, CDR1 is MDHEN and CDR2 SYDVKM. The CDR3 covers 11 residues. Trimming took 6 bases from V and 4 from J, leaving 6 bases between them.

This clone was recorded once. The DNA for the CDR3 is TGCGCCAGCAGCCCCAACCCGAGCGCTGGGGCCAACGTCCTGACTTTC. It specifies CASSPNPSAGANVLTF. The chain joins TRBV4-1 to TRBJ2-6; D ambiguous. The V gene lost 4 bases and the J gene lost 2 bases, with 12 bases spanning the gap. CDR1 is MGHRA and CDR2 is YSYEKL in the germline V gene. CDR3 length: 16 residues.

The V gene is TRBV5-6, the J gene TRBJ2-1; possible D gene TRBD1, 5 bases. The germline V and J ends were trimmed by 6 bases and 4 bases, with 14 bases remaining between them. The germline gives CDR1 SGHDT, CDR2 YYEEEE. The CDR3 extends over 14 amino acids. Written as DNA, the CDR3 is TGTGCCAGCACCCACCTTACAGGTTACAATGAGCAGTTCTTC. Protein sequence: CASTHLTGYNEQFF.

The DNA for the CDR3 is TGTGCCAGCAGCTTCGGGGTGGAGCTCGAGCAGTACTTC. Protein: CASSFGVELEQYF. The J gene is TRBJ2-7, the V gene TRBV5-6, with a tentative D call TRBD2 (5 bases). This CDR3 comprises 13 residues. CDR1 and CDR2 from the germline V gene are SGHDT and YYEEEE. Trimming stripped 2 bases from V and 6 bases from J, with 12 bases between.

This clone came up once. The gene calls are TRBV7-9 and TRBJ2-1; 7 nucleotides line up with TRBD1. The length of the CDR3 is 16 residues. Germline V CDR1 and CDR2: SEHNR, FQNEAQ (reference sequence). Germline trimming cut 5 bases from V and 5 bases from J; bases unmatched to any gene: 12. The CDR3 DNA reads TGTGCCAGCAGCCTTCGCGCAGGGGGATCTAACAATGAGCAGTTCTTC. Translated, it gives CASSLRAGGSNNEQFF.

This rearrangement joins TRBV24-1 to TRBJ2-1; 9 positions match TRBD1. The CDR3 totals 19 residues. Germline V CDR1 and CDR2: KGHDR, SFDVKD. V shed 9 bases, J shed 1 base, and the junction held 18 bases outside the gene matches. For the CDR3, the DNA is TGTGCCACCTCGACAAACACAGGGGGCAGGTTGTGGTCCTACAATGAGCAGTTCTTC. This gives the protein CATSTNTGGRLWSYNEQFF.

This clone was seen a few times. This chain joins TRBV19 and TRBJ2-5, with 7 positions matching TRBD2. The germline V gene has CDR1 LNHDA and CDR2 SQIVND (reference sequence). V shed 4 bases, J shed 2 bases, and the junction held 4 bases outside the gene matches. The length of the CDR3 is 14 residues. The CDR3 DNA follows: TGTGCCAGTAGTAGGGGACTACTTCAAGAGACCCAGTACTTC. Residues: CASSRGLLQETQYF.